This T cell receptor (beta chain) derives from a study of shared clonotypes between healthy human individuals. Clones were read by immunoSEQ multiplex PCR, and TCRdb kept only the in-frame ones, dropping some. The sample holds about 2.3 million clones, 85% to 95% seen once. V was trimmed by 5 bases and J by 1 base, leaving 5 bases between them. This CDR3 spans 13 amino acids. CDR1 SGHTA and CDR2 FQGTGA come from the germline V gene. V is TRBV7-3 and J is TRBJ2-2; D uncertain. Specimen: naive CD4+ T cells from PBMCs. Subset specified: CD45RA+ positively selected. This TCR came from a man between 18 and 35 years old in good health. Some clones in this sample may be carry-over from other donors' samples. The CDR3 region has the DNA TGTGCCAGCAGCAAGCGGAACACCGGGGAGCTGTTTTTT. Protein: CASSKRNTGELFF.